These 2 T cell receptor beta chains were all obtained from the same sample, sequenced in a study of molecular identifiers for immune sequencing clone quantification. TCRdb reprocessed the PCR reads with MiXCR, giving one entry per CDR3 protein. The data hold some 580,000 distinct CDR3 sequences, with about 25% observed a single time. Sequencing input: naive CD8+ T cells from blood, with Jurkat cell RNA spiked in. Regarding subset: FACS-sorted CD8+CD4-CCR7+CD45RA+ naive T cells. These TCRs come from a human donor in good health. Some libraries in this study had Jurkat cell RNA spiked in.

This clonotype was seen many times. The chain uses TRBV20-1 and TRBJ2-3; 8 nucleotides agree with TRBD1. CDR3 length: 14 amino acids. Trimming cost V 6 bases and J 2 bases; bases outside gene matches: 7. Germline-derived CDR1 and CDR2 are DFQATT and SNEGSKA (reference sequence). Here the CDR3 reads CSAPGTGDTDTQYF. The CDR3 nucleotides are TGCAGTGCCCCAGGGACAGGAGACACAGATACGCAGTATTTT.

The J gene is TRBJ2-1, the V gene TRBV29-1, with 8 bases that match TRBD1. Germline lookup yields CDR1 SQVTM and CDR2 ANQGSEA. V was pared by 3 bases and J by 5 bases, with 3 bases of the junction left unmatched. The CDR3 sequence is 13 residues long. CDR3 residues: CSVDRTGNNEQFF. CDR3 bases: TGCAGCGTTGACAGGACAGGGAACAATGAGCAGTTCTTC.